Listed here are 20 T cell receptor beta chains from one sample, sequenced in a study of long-term antiretroviral therapy in people with HIV (dated by TCRdb to the early 2020s). Sequencing of the TRB variable region was done with the immunoSEQ hsTCRB v3.0 assay at survey level resolution. Not all clones reach the TCRdb copy of this immuneACCESS table, which keeps in-frame sequences only. Checked studies attribute under half of the gap to unresolved V genes and leave the rest unexplained. The sample table lists 9,500 to 15,000 clones, 60% to 75% of them with a count of one. Of the sample, about an eighth falls within the top ten clones. The starting material was unsorted PBMCs, obtained around 3.1 years before starting antiretroviral therapy. These receptors were taken from a man aged 35 to 55 with HIV.

The chain recombines TRBV2 with TRBJ2-7; 14 nucleotides agree with TRBD2. The germline V gene has CDR1 SNHLY and CDR2 FYNNEI. The CDR3 covers 15 residues. J was trimmed by 2 bases and V by 5 bases; bases with no gene match: 2. The CDR3 region has the DNA TGTGCCAGCAGTCAGGGACTAGCGGGGGCCTACGAGCAGTACTTC. Translation: CASSQGLAGAYEQYF.

In its sample, this clone ranks as medium-sized. The chain joins TRBV7-6 to TRBJ1-5; D is uncertain. This CDR3 comprises 16 residues. The germline V and J ends were trimmed by 5 bases and 4 bases, with 18 bases remaining between them. The germline V gene encodes CDR1 SGHVS and CDR2 FNYEAQ. In nucleotides, the CDR3 is TGTGCCAGCAGCACCCGAGGAGGGAAAGGAAATCAGCCCCAGCATTTT. The encoded protein is CASSTRGGKGNQPQHF.

This clone was recorded once. This chain uses TRBV7-9 with TRBJ2-2; D gene uncertain. Germline CDR1 and CDR2: SEHNR and FQNEAQ (reference sequence). This CDR3 is 12 amino acids long. The ends were cut back, 2 bases at V and 6 bases at J, with 4 bases in the middle. In DNA form, the CDR3 reads TGTGCCAGCAGCTTACTTCCCGGGGAGCTGTTTTTT. Translating gives CASSLLPGELFF.

This clone was seen more than once but under ten times. In DNA, the CDR3 is TGTGCCAGCAGTGTCCAGGGGCTGGGCTACACCTTC. It is translated as CASSVQGLGYTF. The rearrangement joins TRBV2 to TRBJ1-2; a weak D match, TRBD1 (6 bases). The CDR3 consists of 12 residues. The V gene lost 4 bases and the J gene lost 8 bases, with 11 bases spanning the gap. Germline-derived CDR1 and CDR2 are SNHLY and FYNNEI.

This clone was observed once. The gene calls are TRBV7-2 and TRBJ1-2; 7 bases fit TRBD1. This CDR3 has 15 residues. Trimming removed 8 bases from V and 3 bases from J; junction bases left unmatched: 12. Germline lookup yields CDR1 SGHTA and CDR2 FQGNSA. The CDR3 here is CASSLKRGTDYGYTF. The CDR3 nucleotides read TGTGCCAGCTCCCTAAAGCGGGGGACAGACTATGGCTACACCTTC.

The chain carries TRBV29-1 and TRBJ2-1; 8 nucleotides line up with TRBD1. The germline V gene encodes CDR1 SQVTM and CDR2 ANQGSEA. The V gene end was trimmed by 6 bases and the J gene end by 0 bases; junction bases not matched to a gene: 7. The CDR3 consists of 15 residues. CDR3 DNA sequence: TGCAGCGTGACAGGGGCGAGGAGCTCCTACAATGAGCAGTTCTTC. Protein product: CSVTGARSSYNEQFF.

V gene TRBV27 combines with J gene TRBJ2-7, with a possible D match to TRBD1 (5 bases). V lost 4 bases and J 0 bases, leaving 16 bases between the germline ends. The CDR3 consists of 16 residues. Germline V CDR1 and CDR2: MNHEY, SMNVEV (reference sequence). As DNA, the CDR3 is TGTGCCAGCAGTTGGGGCGCAACGAGAATCTCCTACGAGCAGTACTTC. Its protein product is CASSWGATRISYEQYF.

J is TRBJ2-1 and V is TRBV6-6; perhaps D is TRBD1 or TRBD2 (5 bases each). The CDR3 sequence is 14 residues long. V lost 6 bases and J lost 4, with 13 bases in between. Germline CDR1 is MNHNY and CDR2 is SVGAGI (reference sequence). CDR3: CASRSGRKYNEQFF. The CDR3 DNA reads TGTGCCAGCAGGTCGGGGCGGAAGTACAATGAGCAGTTCTTC.

The V and J genes are TRBV10-3 and TRBJ2-3; TRBD2 is a possible D gene (6 bases). The CDR3 sequence is 13 residues long. From germline, CDR1 is ENHRY and CDR2 SYGVKD. Trimming removed 4 bases at V and 2 bases at J, with 7 bases between. The CDR3 sequence: CAISGDFTDTQYF. CDR3 bases: TGTGCCATCAGTGGGGACTTCACAGATACGCAGTATTTT.

This chain joins TRBV11-2 and TRBJ2-5; weak D call: TRBD1 (8 bases). V was shortened by 1 base and J by 5 bases, with 20 bases between the two germline ends. The germline V gene encodes CDR1 SGHAT and CDR2 FQNNGV. This CDR3 spans 17 amino acids. Here the CDR3 reads CASSLGFDGQGGETQYF. The CDR3 nucleotides are TGTGCCAGCAGCTTAGGTTTCGACGGACAGGGAGGGGAGACCCAGTACTTC.

This rearrangement joins TRBV28 to TRBJ2-2; possibly TRBD1 for D (6 bases). The CDR3 contains 14 residues. V shed 3 bases and J shed 7 bases, with 12 bases lying between them. CDR1 MDHEN and CDR2 SYDVKM come from the germline V gene. The CDR3 is CASSFQGLGGELFF. Here the CDR3 DNA reads TGTGCCAGCAGTTTTCAGGGGTTAGGCGGGGAGCTGTTTTTT.

This clone was observed a few times. The chain uses TRBV4-1 and TRBJ2-1; D unclear. Trimming pared 0 bases from V and 4 bases from J, leaving 4 bases between. CDR1 and CDR2 (germline): MGHRA, YSYEKL. The CDR3 runs 13 residues. CDR3 in DNA: TGCGCCAGCAGCCAAGAACAGTACAATGAGCAGTTCTTC. Protein: CASSQEQYNEQFF.

This clone has more than one count but fewer than ten. The CDR3 DNA follows: TGCAGTGCGGGAGGGGTGGAGTCGGGTACCTTC. Amino acids: CSAGGVESGTF. V gene TRBV20-1 combines with J gene TRBJ1-2; possibly TRBD1 for D (5 bases). Per germline, CDR1 DFQATT and CDR2 SNEGSKA (reference sequence). The CDR3 has 11 amino acids. Between the trimmed V and J ends, which lost 6 bases and 14 bases, there was a span of 19 bases.

The chain has TRBV5-6 and TRBJ2-6; D is unclear. The CDR3 length is 16 residues. Germline V lookup: CDR1 SGHDT, CDR2 YYEEEE. V lost 4 bases, J lost 0 bases, and 11 bases lay in between. CDR3 in amino acids: CASSPRYRSGANVLTF. CDR3 in DNA: TGTGCCAGCAGCCCCCGATATCGCTCTGGGGCCAACGTCCTGACTTTC.

This chain links TRBV5-1 with TRBJ2-2; D may be TRBD1 (6 bases). This CDR3 is built from 17 residues. Between the trimmed V and J ends, which lost 0 bases and 0 bases, there was a span of 12 bases. CDR1 is SGHRS and CDR2 is YFSETQ in the germline V gene. The DNA for the CDR3 is TGCGCCAGCAGCTTGGAACTGGACAGCGCGAACACCGGGGAGCTGTTTTTT. It encodes CASSLELDSANTGELFF.

The J gene is TRBJ1-2, the V gene TRBV15; D may be TRBD1 (5 bases). The CDR3 extends over 13 amino acids. V dropped 4 bases and J dropped 2 bases, with 8 bases sitting between them. The germline V gene encodes CDR1 LNHNV and CDR2 YYDKDF (reference sequence). DNA for the CDR3: TGTGCCACCAGCACTGACAGAAACTATGGCTACACCTTC. Protein product: CATSTDRNYGYTF.

In this sample, this clone is medium-sized. The CDR3 sequence: CASSLGGPQHF. DNA for the CDR3: TGTGCCAGCAGCTTAGGGGGACCCCAGCATTTT. This chain joins TRBV7-2 and TRBJ1-5; no firm D call. The CDR3 has 11 amino acids. The V gene lost 1 base and the J gene lost 10 bases, with 5 bases spanning the gap. The germline V gene encodes CDR1 SGHTA and CDR2 FQGNSA.

V usage is TRBV5-4 and J usage is TRBJ1-5; TRBD1 is a possible D gene (5 bases). V gave up 0 bases and J gave up 1 base, with 5 bases separating them. Per germline, CDR1 SGHNT and CDR2 YYREEE (reference sequence). The CDR3 covers 14 residues. This chain's CDR3 is CASSLGGSNQPQHF. CDR3 bases: TGTGCCAGCAGCTTGGGGGGGAGCAATCAGCCCCAGCATTTT.

The chain links TRBV11-2 to TRBJ2-7; D is ambiguous. The germline V gene encodes CDR1 SGHAT and CDR2 FQNNGV. The CDR3 runs 14 residues. The V end was cut by 3 bases, the J end by 7 bases, with 16 bases between. The CDR3: CASSFTQELREQYF. CDR3 coding DNA: TGTGCCAGCAGCTTTACGCAGGAATTAAGAGAGCAGTACTTC.

This clone came up once. The rearrangement links TRBV28 to TRBJ1-5; no clear D. The CDR3 sequence is 16 residues long. Germline V gene lookup returns CDR1 MDHEN and CDR2 SYDVKM. Trimming stripped 1 base from V and 2 bases from J, with 12 bases between. This chain's CDR3 is CASSLSWRVGNQPQHF. CDR3 nucleotide sequence: TGTGCCAGCAGTTTATCTTGGAGGGTCGGCAATCAGCCCCAGCATTTT. Full variable domain (rest looked up from reference TRBV28 and TRBJ1-5): DVKVTQSSRYLVKRTGEKVFLECVQDMDHENMFWYRQDPGLGLRLIYFSYDVKMKEKGDIPEGYSVSREKKERFSLILESASTNQTSMYLCASSLSWRVGNQPQHFGDGTRLSIL.